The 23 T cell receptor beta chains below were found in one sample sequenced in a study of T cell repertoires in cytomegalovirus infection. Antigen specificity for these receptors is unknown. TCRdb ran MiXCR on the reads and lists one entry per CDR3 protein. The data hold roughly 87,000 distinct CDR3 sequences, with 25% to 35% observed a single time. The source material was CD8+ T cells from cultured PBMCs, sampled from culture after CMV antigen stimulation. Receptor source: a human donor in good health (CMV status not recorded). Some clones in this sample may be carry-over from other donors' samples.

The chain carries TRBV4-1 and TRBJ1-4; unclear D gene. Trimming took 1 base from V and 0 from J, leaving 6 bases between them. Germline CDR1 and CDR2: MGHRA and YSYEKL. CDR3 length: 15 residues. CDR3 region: CASSQVRTTNEKLFF. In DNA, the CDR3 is TGCGCCAGCAGCCAAGTCCGGACAACTAATGAAAAACTGTTTTTT.

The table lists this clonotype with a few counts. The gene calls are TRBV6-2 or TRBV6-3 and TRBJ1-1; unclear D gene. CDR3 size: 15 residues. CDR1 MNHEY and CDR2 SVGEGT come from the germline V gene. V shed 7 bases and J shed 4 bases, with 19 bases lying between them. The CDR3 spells CASNSYLGLSTEAFF. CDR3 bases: TGTGCCAGCAACTCATACCTAGGGTTATCCACTGAAGCTTTCTTT.

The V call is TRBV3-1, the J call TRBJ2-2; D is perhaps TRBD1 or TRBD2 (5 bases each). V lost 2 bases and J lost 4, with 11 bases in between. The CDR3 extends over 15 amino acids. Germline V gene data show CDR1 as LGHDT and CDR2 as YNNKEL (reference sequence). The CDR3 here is CASSQIYGATGELFF. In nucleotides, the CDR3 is TGTGCCAGCAGCCAAATCTACGGGGCCACCGGGGAGCTGTTTTTT.

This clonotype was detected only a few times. The CDR3 region has the DNA TGTGCCAGCAGGCGGAGTAAGACCGGGGAGCTGTTTTTT. Encoded protein: CASRRSKTGELFF. The chain has TRBV6-1 and TRBJ2-2, with unresolved D. The CDR3 runs to 13 residues. Germline CDR1 reads MNHNS; CDR2 reads SASEGT. V dropped 6 bases and J dropped 5 bases, with 10 bases sitting between them.

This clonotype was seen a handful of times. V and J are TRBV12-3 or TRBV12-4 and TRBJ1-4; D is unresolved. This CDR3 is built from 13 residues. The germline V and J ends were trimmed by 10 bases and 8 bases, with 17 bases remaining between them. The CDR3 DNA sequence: TGTGCCACATCTTCGGGAAGCAACGAAAAACTGTTTTTT. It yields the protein CATSSGSNEKLFF.

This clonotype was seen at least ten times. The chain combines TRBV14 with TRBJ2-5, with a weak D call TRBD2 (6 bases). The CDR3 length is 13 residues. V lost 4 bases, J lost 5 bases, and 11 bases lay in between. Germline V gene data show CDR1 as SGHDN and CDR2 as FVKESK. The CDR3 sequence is CASSRDLRETQYF. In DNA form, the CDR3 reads TGTGCCAGCAGCCGGGACTTGAGGGAGACCCAGTACTTC.

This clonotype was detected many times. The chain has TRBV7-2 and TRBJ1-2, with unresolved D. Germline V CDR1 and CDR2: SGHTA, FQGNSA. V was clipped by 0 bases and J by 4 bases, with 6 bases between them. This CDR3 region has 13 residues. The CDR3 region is CASSLAPSYGYTF. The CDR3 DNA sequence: TGTGCCAGCAGCTTAGCCCCAAGCTATGGCTACACCTTC. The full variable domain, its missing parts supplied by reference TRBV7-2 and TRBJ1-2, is GAGVSQSPSNKVTEKGKDVELRCDPISGHTALYWYRQSLGQGLEFLIYFQGNSAPDKSGLPSDRFSAERTGGSVSTLTIQRTQQEDSAVYLCASSLAPSYGYTFGSGTRLTVV.

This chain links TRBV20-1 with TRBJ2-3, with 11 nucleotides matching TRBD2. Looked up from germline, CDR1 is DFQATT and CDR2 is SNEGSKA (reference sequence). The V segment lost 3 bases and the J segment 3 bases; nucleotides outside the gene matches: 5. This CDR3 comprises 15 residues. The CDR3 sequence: CSAREGLAETDTQYF. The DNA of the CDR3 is TGCAGTGCTAGGGAGGGACTAGCGGAAACAGATACGCAGTATTTT.

The CDR3 sequence is CASRDPGAGNEQFF. The CDR3 coding sequence is TGTGCCAGCAGAGACCCTGGTGCAGGAAATGAGCAGTTCTTC. The chain links TRBV2 to TRBJ2-1; D is ambiguous. V lost 6 bases to trimming and J lost 7 bases, with 16 bases between them. Germline V gene data show CDR1 as SNHLY and CDR2 as FYNNEI. The CDR3 totals 14 residues.

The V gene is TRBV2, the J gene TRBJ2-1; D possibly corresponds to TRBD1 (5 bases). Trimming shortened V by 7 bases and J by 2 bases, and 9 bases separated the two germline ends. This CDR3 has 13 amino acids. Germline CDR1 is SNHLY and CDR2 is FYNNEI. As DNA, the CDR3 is TGTGCCAGCACAGGGTGGACCTACAATGAGCAGTTCTTC. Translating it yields CASTGWTYNEQFF.

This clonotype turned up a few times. CDR3 nucleotides: TGTGCCAGCAGCTTATTTCCTGTAATGAACACTGAAGCTTTCTTT. Its protein product is CASSLFPVMNTEAFF. The chain has TRBV11-1 and TRBJ1-1; D is ambiguous. CDR1 SGHAT and CDR2 FQDESV come from the germline V gene (reference sequence). The CDR3 runs 15 residues. The V end lost 2 bases, the J end lost 0 bases, and 10 bases lay between the germline ends.

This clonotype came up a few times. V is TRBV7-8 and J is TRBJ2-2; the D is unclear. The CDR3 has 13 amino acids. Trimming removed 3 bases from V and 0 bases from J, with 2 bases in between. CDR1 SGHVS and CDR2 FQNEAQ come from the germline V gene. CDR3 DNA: TGTGCCAGCAGCTTGACGAACACCGGGGAGCTGTTTTTT. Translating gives CASSLTNTGELFF.

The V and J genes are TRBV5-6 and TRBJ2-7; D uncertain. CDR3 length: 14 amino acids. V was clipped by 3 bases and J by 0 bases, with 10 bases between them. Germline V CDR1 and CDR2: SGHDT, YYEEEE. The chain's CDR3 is CASSYKVHSYEQYF. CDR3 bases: TGTGCCAGCAGCTACAAGGTTCACTCCTACGAGCAGTACTTC.

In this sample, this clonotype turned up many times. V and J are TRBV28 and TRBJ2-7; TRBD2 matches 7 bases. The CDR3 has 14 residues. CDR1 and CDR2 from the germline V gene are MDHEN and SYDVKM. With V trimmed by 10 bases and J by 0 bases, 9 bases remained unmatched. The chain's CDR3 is CATTTGGLSYEQYF. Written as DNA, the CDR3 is TGTGCCACCACGACGGGGGGACTCTCCTACGAGCAGTACTTC. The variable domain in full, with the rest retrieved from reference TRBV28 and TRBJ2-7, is DVKVTQSSRYLVKRTGEKVFLECVQDMDHENMFWYRQDPGLGLRLIYFSYDVKMKEKGDIPEGYSVSREKKERFSLILESASTNQTSMYLCATTTGGLSYEQYFGPGTRLTVT.

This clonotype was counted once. In DNA, the CDR3 is TGTGCCTGGAGTACAGAACGAGAAGCTTTCTTT. Its protein is CAWSTEREAFF. The chain uses TRBV30 and TRBJ1-1, with D unresolved. This CDR3 is built from 11 residues. Between the trimmed V and J ends, which lost 2 bases and 8 bases, there was a span of 9 bases. CDR1 and CDR2 from the germline V gene are GTSNPN and SVGIG (reference sequence). Full variable domain (remainder filled in from reference TRBV30 and TRBJ1-1): SQTIHQWPATLVQPVGSPLSLECTVEGTSNPNLYWYRQAAGRGLQLLFYSVGIGQISSEVPQNLSASRPQDRQFILSSKKLLLSDSGFYLCAWSTEREAFFGQGTRLTVV.

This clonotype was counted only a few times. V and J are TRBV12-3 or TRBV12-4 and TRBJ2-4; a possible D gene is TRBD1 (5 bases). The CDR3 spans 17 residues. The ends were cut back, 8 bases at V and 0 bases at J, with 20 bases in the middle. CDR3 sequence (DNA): TGTGCCAGCGCATCTTCCCTGGACACCCTAGCCAAAAACATTCAGTACTTC. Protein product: CASASSLDTLAKNIQYF.

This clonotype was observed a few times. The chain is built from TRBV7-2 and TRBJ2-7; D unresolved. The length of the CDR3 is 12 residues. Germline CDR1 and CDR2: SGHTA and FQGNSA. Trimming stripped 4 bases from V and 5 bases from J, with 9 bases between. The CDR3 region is CASSWGVNEQYF. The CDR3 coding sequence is TGTGCCAGCAGCTGGGGTGTTAACGAGCAGTACTTC. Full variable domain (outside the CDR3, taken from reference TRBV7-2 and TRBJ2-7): GAGVSQSPSNKVTEKGKDVELRCDPISGHTALYWYRQSLGQGLEFLIYFQGNSAPDKSGLPSDRFSAERTGGSVSTLTIQRTQQEDSAVYLCASSWGVNEQYFGPGTRLTVT.

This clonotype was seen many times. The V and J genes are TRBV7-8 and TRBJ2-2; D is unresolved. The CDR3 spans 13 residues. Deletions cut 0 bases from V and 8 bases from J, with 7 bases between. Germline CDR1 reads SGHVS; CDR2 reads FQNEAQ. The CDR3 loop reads CASSLAPAGELFF. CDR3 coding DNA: TGTGCCAGCAGCTTAGCGCCAGCGGGGGAGCTGTTTTTT. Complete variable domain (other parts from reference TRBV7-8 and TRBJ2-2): GAGVSQSPRYKVAKRGQDVALRCDPISGHVSLFWYQQALGQGPEFLTYFQNEAQLDKSGLPSDRFFAERPEGSVSTLKIQRTQQEDSAVYLCASSLAPAGELFFGEGSRLTVL.

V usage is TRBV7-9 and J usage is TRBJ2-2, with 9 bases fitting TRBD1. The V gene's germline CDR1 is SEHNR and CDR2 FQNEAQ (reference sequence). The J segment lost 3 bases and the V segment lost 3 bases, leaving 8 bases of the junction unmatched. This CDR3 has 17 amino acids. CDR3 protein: CASSFPRDREDTGELFF. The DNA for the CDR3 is TGTGCCAGCAGCTTCCCCCGGGACAGGGAGGACACCGGGGAGCTGTTTTTT.

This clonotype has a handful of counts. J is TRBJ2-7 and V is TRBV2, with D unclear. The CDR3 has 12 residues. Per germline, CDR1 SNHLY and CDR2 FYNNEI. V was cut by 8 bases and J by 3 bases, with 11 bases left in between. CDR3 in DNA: TGTGCCAGCGGCCTCAAGTACTACGAGCAGTACTTC. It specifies CASGLKYYEQYF.

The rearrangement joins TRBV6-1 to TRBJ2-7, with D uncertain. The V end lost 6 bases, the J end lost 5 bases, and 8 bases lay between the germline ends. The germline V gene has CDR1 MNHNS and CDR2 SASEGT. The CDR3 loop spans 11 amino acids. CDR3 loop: CASSYLNEQYF. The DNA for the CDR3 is TGTGCCAGCAGCTACCTGAACGAGCAGTACTTC.

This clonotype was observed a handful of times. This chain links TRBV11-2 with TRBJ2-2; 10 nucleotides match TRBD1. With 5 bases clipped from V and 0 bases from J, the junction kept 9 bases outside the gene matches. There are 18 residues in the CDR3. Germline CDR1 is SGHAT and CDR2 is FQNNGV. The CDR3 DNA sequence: TGTGCCAGCAGCCCGAGGACAGGGGGATATACGAACACCGGGGAGCTGTTTTTT. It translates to CASSPRTGGYTNTGELFF.

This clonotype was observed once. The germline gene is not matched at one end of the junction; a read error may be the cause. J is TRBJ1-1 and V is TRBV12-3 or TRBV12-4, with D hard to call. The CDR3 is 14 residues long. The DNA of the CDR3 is TGTGCCAGCAGAAGAGGCGGCGCTTACACTGAGGCTTTCTTT. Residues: CASRRGGAYTEAFF.